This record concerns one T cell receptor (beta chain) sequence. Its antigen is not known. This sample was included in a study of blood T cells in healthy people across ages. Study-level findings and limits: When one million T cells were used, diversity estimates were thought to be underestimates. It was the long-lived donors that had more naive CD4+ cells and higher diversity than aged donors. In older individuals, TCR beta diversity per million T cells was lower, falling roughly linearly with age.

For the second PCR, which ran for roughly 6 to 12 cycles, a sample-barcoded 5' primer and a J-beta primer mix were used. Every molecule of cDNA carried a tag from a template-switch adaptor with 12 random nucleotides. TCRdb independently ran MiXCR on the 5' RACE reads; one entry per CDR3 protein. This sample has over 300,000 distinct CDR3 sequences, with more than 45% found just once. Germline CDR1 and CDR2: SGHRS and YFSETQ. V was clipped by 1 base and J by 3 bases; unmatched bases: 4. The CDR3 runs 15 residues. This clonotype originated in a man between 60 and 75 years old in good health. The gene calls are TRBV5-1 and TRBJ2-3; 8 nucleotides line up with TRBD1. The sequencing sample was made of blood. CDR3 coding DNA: TGCGCCAGCAGCTTGCAGGGGGCGCAGACAGATACGCAGTATTTT. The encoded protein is CASSLQGAQTDTQYF.